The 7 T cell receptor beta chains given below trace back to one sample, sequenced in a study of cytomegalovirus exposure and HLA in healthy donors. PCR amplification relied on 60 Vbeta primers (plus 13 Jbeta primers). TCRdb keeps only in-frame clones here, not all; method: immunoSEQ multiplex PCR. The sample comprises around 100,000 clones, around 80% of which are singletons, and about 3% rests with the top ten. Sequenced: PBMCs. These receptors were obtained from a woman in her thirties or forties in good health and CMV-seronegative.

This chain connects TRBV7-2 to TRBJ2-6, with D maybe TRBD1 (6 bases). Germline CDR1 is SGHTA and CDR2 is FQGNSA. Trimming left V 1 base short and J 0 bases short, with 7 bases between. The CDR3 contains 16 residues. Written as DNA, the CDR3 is TGTGCCAGCAGCTTAGAGGGGGTCTCTGGGGCCAACGTCCTGACTTTC. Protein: CASSLEGVSGANVLTF.

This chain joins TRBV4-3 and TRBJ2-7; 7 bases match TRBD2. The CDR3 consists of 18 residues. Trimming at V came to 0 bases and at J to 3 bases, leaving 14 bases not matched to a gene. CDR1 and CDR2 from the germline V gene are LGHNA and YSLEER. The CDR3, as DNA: TGCGCCAGCAGCCAAGATTATGTGGGGGGGGAAGCCCTCTACGAGCAGTACTTC. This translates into CASSQDYVGGEALYEQYF.

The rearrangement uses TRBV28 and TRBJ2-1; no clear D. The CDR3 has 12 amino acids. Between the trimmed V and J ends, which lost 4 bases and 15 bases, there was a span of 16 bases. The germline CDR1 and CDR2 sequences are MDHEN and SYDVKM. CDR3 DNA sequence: TGTGCCAGCAGTTCCCCCTTCGGGTCGCGGTTCTTC. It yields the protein CASSSPFGSRFF. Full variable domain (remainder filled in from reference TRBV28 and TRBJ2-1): DVKVTQSSRYLVKRTGEKVFLECVQDMDHENMFWYRQDPGLGLRLIYFSYDVKMKEKGDIPEGYSVSREKKERFSLILESASTNQTSMYLCASSSPFGSRFFGPGTRLTVL.

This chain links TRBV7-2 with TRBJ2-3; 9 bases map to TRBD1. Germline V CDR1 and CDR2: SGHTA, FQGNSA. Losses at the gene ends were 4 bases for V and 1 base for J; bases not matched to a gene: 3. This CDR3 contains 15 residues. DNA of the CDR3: TGTGCCAGCAGCTCAGGACAGGGGCGCACAGATACGCAGTATTTT. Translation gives CASSSGQGRTDTQYF.

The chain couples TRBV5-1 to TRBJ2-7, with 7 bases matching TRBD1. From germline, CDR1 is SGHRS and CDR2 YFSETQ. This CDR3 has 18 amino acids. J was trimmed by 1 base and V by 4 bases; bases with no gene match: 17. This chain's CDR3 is CASSLRGADRVRSYEQYF. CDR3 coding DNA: TGCGCCAGCAGCCTACGAGGGGCCGACAGGGTACGGTCCTACGAGCAGTACTTC.

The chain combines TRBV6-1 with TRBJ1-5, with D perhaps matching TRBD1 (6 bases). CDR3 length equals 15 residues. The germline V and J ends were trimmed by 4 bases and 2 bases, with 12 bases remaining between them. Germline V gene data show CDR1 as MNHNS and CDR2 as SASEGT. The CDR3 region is CASSARDTRNQPQHF. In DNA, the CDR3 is TGTGCCAGCAGTGCCCGGGACACCCGCAATCAGCCCCAGCATTTT.

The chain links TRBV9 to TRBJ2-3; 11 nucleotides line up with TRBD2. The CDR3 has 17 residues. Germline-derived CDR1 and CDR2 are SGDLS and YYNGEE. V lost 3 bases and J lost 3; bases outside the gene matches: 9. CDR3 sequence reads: CASSAGASGRRTDTQYF. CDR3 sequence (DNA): TGTGCCAGCAGCGCTGGGGCTAGCGGGAGGAGGACAGATACGCAGTATTTT.